The rows below give T cell receptor beta chains drawn from one sample of a study of cytomegalovirus exposure and HLA in healthy donors. Assay used: immunoSEQ multiplex PCR; TCRdb lists only in-frame clones, some missing. In the table there are roughly 150,000 clones, about 72% of which are singletons. Specimen: PBMCs. These receptors were obtained from a man aged 50-60 years in good health and CMV-seropositive. Each CDR3 is given with its conserved first and last residue. The D gene is left open where the match is weak. The size field is filled for only some rows; it gives once, few, many or a size class.

J | V | D | size | DNA | CDR3
TRBJ1-5 | TRBV27 | . | . | TGTGCCAGCAGTTGGACAGCTGGCAATCAGCCCCAGCATTTT | CASSWTAGNQPQHF
TRBJ1-6 | TRBV30 | . | . | TGTGCCTGGAGCCGGGACACTCTTAATTCACCCCTCCACTTT | CAWSRDTLNSPLHF
TRBJ1-3 | TRBV9 | . | few | TGTGCCAGCAGCCGGTCAGGGGCTGGAAACACCATATATTTT | CASSRSGAGNTIYF
TRBJ2-5 | TRBV29-1 | . | . | TGCAGCGTTGAAAAGTCGGGGGAGACCCAGTACTTC | CSVEKSGETQYF
TRBJ1-5 | TRBV30 | TRBD1 | . | TGTGCCTGGAGTCAGGACAGGGGCAATCAGCCCCAGCATTTT | CAWSQDRGNQPQHF
TRBJ1-5 | TRBV6-5 | TRBD1 | . | TGTGCCAGCAGTGCGGACAGGGATCCGCGGGCCCAGCATTTT | CASSADRDPRAQHF
TRBJ2-7 | TRBV4-3 | TRBD1 | . | TGCGCCAGCAGCCAGTCGGACAGGGGGCACGGGGCCTACGAGCAGTACTTC | CASSQSDRGHGAYEQYF
TRBJ1-2 | TRBV7-2 | . | few | TGTGCCAGCAGCTTAGCTCGACTGGATGGCTACACCTTC | CASSLARLDGYTF
TRBJ2-5 | TRBV7-8 | . | . | TGTGCCAGCAGCGCAACAGGGTACCAAGAGACCCAGTACTTC | CASSATGYQETQYF
TRBJ2-1 | TRBV27 | TRBD1 | . | TGTGCCAGCAGTTTCGAGGGGGCGCGTTTCAATGAGCAGTTCTTC | CASSFEGARFNEQFF
TRBJ1-3 | TRBV2 | TRBD1 | . | TGTGCCAGCAGTGAAGACAGGGGGGCTGGAAACACCATATATTTT | CASSEDRGAGNTIYF
TRBJ2-2 | TRBV18 | . | . | TGTGCCAGCTCACCAGGGGCACTGAACACCGGGGAGCTGTTTTTT | CASSPGALNTGELFF
TRBJ2-7 | TRBV10-3 | . | once | TGTGCCATCAGTGTGGGGTCCCCGACTAAAACCTACGAGCAGTACTTC | CAISVGSPTKTYEQYF
TRBJ2-7 | TRBV7-8 | TRBD1 | . | TGTGCCAGCAGCATAACGGACAGGGGAGGCTACGAGCAGTACTTC | CASSITDRGGYEQYF
TRBJ2-7 | TRBV19 | . | . | TGTGCCAGTAGTATTGCGGGGCCCTACGAGCAGTACTTC | CASSIAGPYEQYF